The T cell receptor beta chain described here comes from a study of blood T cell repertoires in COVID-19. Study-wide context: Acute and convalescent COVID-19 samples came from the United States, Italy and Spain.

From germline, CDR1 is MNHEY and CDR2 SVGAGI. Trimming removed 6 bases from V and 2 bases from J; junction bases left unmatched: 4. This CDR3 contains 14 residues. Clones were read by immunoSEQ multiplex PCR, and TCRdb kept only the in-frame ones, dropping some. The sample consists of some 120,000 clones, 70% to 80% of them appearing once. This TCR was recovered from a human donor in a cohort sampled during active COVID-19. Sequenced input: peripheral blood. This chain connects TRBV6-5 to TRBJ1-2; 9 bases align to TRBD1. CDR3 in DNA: TGTGCCAGCAGGGGACAGGGAGGAAACTATGGCTACACCTTC. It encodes CASRGQGGNYGYTF.